The clone carrying this TCR beta chain was seen a few times. Its target is not known. These data come from a study of cytomegalovirus exposure and HLA in healthy donors. Study-level points and caveats: Fewer N-insertions (relative to the approximately 670-donor mean) were reportedly seen in an Asian-associated ancestry cluster in a later analysis. The productive fraction for most TCR beta V segments was about 87% or about 30% in an earlier analysis. A list of 150 to 200 TCR beta chains associated with cytomegalovirus was given. The study carried out a later analysis of TCR beta sequences. It associated some 17,000 of them with specific HLA alleles at a false discovery rate of 0.05.

The V gene end was trimmed by 3 bases and the J gene end by 0 bases; junction bases not matched to a gene: 10. The CDR3 is 20 residues long. CDR1 SGDLS and CDR2 YYNGEE come from the germline V gene. With 60 Vbeta and 13 Jbeta primers, the PCR was carried out. Here immunoSEQ multiplex PCR was the method, and the copy in TCRdb shows in-frame clones only, minus some. The repertoire includes fewer than 200,000 clones, about 80% of them detected once, and 2% to 2.5% sits in the top ten. The origin of this receptor is a woman aged 25 to 39 in good health and CMV-seronegative. V and J are TRBV9 and TRBJ2-3; 16 nucleotides align to TRBD2. Input material: PBMCs. The CDR3: CASSARESGLAGGSTDTQYF. The CDR3 DNA follows: TGTGCCAGCAGCGCAAGGGAGTCGGGACTAGCGGGAGGGAGCACAGATACGCAGTATTTT.